This section outlines one TCR beta chain sequence together with its context. Its antigen is not known. Being one base from a much bigger clone, this may be a read error. No conserved phenylalanine or tryptophan ends this CDR3, so it is likely a read error. Starting material of about 450 ng total RNA yielded TCR beta cDNA via a constant-region primer. Three nested multiplex PCR rounds of slightly modified ARM-PCR generated TCR beta libraries. Running 10 cycles apiece, the first two PCR rounds relied on TRBV1-TRBV30 forward primers together with a C-beta reverse primer. TCRdb independently ran MiXCR on the multiplex PCR reads; one entry per CDR3 protein. This table holds 300,000 to 400,000 distinct CDR3 sequences, 50% to 70% found once. This entry comes from a study of tumor-infiltrating lymphocytes in primary liver carcinoma. For the study at large: Donors had hepatocellular carcinoma or combined HCC and intrahepatic cholangiocarcinoma.

RNA isolated from unsorted whole blood supplied the blood RNA, with germline DNA also extracted. Notes on the study in general: A significantly higher top-250-clone fraction was recorded for tumors than for blood (p = 0.039).

Germline V gene sequence: CDR1 SGHNT, CDR2 YYREEE (reference sequence). Deletions cut 0 bases from V and 3 bases from J, with 2 bases between. The CDR3 covers 12 residues. The receptor comes from a man aged 35 to 55 with primary liver carcinoma and hepatitis B virus infection. V usage is TRBV5-4 and J usage is TRBJ2-3; D unclear. Sequencing was done on a sample of peripheral blood. The CDR3 region is CASSLDTDTQYS. As DNA, the CDR3 is TGTGCCAGCAGCTTGGATACAGATACGCAGTATTCT.